A single sample is the source of the 24 T cell receptor beta chains below, sequenced in a study of control samples from healthy donors and cancer patients. Profiled with immunoSEQ multiplex PCR; TCRdb holds only in-frame clones, not every one. In the table there are over 100,000 clones, just over 90% of which are singletons. Sequences were obtained from blood. These TCRs come from a woman aged 18 to 35 in good health.

The chain uses TRBV3-1 (or the pseudogene TRBV3-2) and TRBJ1-5, with TRBD1 as a possible D gene (5 bases). Germline values: CDR1 LGHDT, CDR2 YNNKEL (reference sequence). CDR3 length: 15 amino acids. V dropped 6 bases and J dropped 3 bases, with 15 bases sitting between them. The DNA of the CDR3 is TGTGCCAGCAGTCGAGGTCAGGGCCTCAATCAGCCCCAGCATTTT. It yields the protein CASSRGQGLNQPQHF.

The genes are TRBV9 and TRBJ1-1, with 7 bases aligning to TRBD1. CDR1 and CDR2 (germline): SGDLS, YYNGEE. The CDR3 loop spans 13 amino acids. The V and J ends lost 7 bases and 4 bases, in that order; junction bases with no gene match: 7. The CDR3 loop reads CASGEQGITEAFF. The CDR3 bases are TGTGCCAGCGGGGAACAGGGGATCACTGAAGCTTTCTTT.

The rearrangement uses TRBV30 and TRBJ1-4; D is undetermined. Germline-derived CDR1 and CDR2 are GTSNPN and SVGIG (reference sequence). Trimming removed 1 base at V and 5 bases at J, with 2 bases between. The CDR3 has 11 amino acids. This chain's CDR3 is CAWSENEKLFF. CDR3 nucleotide sequence: TGTGCCTGGAGTGAGAATGAAAAACTGTTTTTT. Filled out from reference TRBV30 and TRBJ1-4, the complete variable domain reads SQTIHQWPATLVQPVGSPLSLECTVEGTSNPNLYWYRQAAGRGLQLLFYSVGIGQISSEVPQNLSASRPQDRQFILSSKKLLLSDSGFYLCAWSENEKLFFGSGTQLSVL.

V and J are TRBV15 and TRBJ1-3; no reliable D call. V dropped 1 base and J dropped 4 bases, with 11 bases sitting between them. The CDR3 loop spans 15 amino acids. The germline V gene has CDR1 LNHNV and CDR2 YYDKDF (reference sequence). CDR3 protein: CATSRGGVAGNTIYF. CDR3 sequence (DNA): TGTGCCACCAGCAGAGGAGGAGTGGCAGGAAACACCATATATTTT. Looking up the rest from reference TRBV15 and TRBJ1-3 gives the full variable domain: DAMVIQNPRYQVTQFGKPVTLSCSQTLNHNVMYWYQQKSSQAPKLLFHYYDKDFNNEADTPDNFQSRRPNTSFCFLDIRSPGLGDTAMYLCATSRGGVAGNTIYFGEGSWLTVV.

The V gene is TRBV4-3, the J gene TRBJ2-1; 7 nucleotides align to TRBD2. Germline V lookup: CDR1 LGHNA, CDR2 YSLEER. The CDR3 is 18 amino acids. Losses at the gene ends were 0 bases for V and 1 base for J; bases not matched to a gene: 9. The CDR3 reads CASSQERSGLLSYNEQFF. The CDR3 coding sequence is TGCGCCAGCAGCCAAGAGCGATCGGGACTACTTTCCTACAATGAGCAGTTCTTC.

The J gene is TRBJ2-3, the V gene TRBV18; D possibly corresponds to TRBD1 (6 bases). The CDR3 length is 14 residues. Trimming cost V 4 bases and J 4 bases, with 12 bases left between them. Germline CDR1 and CDR2: KGHSH and LQKENI. DNA for the CDR3: TGTGCCAGCTCACGCAACAGGGCTGCAGATACGCAGTATTTT. Protein: CASSRNRAADTQYF.

The chain links TRBV5-8 to TRBJ1-6; 11 positions agree with TRBD1. Germline CDR1 and CDR2: SGHTS and YDEGEE. This CDR3 spans 17 amino acids. J gave up 0 bases and V 2 bases, and 1 base lay outside the gene matches. The CDR3 DNA reads TGTGCCAGCAGCTTTGGGACAGGGGGCTCCTATAATTCACCCCTCCACTTT. Translating gives CASSFGTGGSYNSPLHF.

The chain carries TRBV25-1 and TRBJ2-5; D not certain. Germline lookup yields CDR1 MGHDK and CDR2 SYGVNS. Trimming left V 5 bases short and J 4 bases short, with 14 bases between. CDR3 length: 14 residues. The CDR3 coding sequence is TGTGCCAGCAGTTTCCTAAGTATCGGAGAGACCCAGTACTTC. Translation gives CASSFLSIGETQYF.

The CDR3 nucleotides are TGTGCCAGGGAGGGTTTTATGCGGGGAAGGTGTCGGAAGACTGAAGCTTTCTTT. As protein: CAREGFMRGRCRKTEAFF. The chain couples TRBV19 to TRBJ1-1; D unclear. Trimming removed 9 bases at V and 5 bases at J, with 31 bases between. Per the germline V gene, CDR1 is LNHDA and CDR2 is SQIVND (reference sequence). The CDR3 is made up of 18 amino acids. Using reference TRBV19 and TRBJ1-1 for the parts outside the CDR3, the full variable domain is DGGITQSPKYLFRKEGQNVTLSCEQNLNHDAMYWYRQDPGQGLRLIYYSQIVNDFQKGDIAEGYSVSREKKESFPLTVTSAQKNPTAFYLCAREGFMRGRCRKTEAFFGQGTRLTVV.

This clone has only a few counts. The rearrangement links TRBV3-1 (or the pseudogene TRBV3-2) to TRBJ1-1; D unclear. Germline lookup yields CDR1 LGHDT and CDR2 YNNKEL (reference sequence). Trimming removed 0 bases from V and 8 bases from J, with 7 bases in between. CDR3 length: 12 amino acids. CDR3 in DNA: TGTGCCAGCAGCCAAGATCGGCAGGAAGCTTTCTTT. This translates into CASSQDRQEAFF.

The gene calls are TRBV2 and TRBJ1-5, with no clear D. Trimming shortened V by 4 bases and J by 9 bases, and 10 bases separated the two germline ends. The CDR3 has 12 residues. The germline V gene has CDR1 SNHLY and CDR2 FYNNEI. CDR3 DNA: TGTGCCAGCAGTGTGCGGGGTGGGCCCCAGCATTTT. Residues: CASSVRGGPQHF.

V gene TRBV14 combines with J gene TRBJ2-1, with 9 bases aligning to TRBD1. V dropped 4 bases and J dropped 0; count of bases not matched to a gene: 4. CDR3 length: 16 amino acids. Germline CDR1 SGHDN, CDR2 FVKESK. CDR3 sequence reads: CASSPLGQGSYNEQFF. In DNA, the CDR3 is TGTGCCAGCAGCCCCTTGGGACAGGGCTCCTACAATGAGCAGTTCTTC. The full variable domain, completed using reference TRBV14 and TRBJ2-1, is EAGVTQFPSHSVIEKGQTVTLRCDPISGHDNLYWYRRVMGKEIKFLLHFVKESKQDESGMPNNRFLAERTGGTYSTLKVQPAELEDSGVYFCASSPLGQGSYNEQFFGPGTRLTVL.

In this sample, this clone turned up once. The chain joins TRBV29-1 to TRBJ1-2; D gene ambiguous. V dropped 3 bases and J dropped 8 bases, with 22 bases sitting between them. Germline V gives CDR1 SQVTM, CDR2 ANQGSEA. The CDR3 covers 15 residues. CDR3 amino acids: CSVDMSAGGSYGYTF. The CDR3 nucleotides are TGCAGCGTTGATATGTCGGCAGGCGGCTCGTACGGCTACACCTTC.

This clone was found once. The genes are TRBV7-2 and TRBJ2-5; D ambiguous. V dropped 5 bases and J dropped 0 bases, with 13 bases sitting between them. The length of the CDR3 is 15 residues. Per germline, CDR1 SGHTA and CDR2 FQGNSA. CDR3 region: CASSLRTEYQETQYF. CDR3 DNA sequence: TGTGCCAGCAGCCTTCGGACCGAGTACCAAGAGACCCAGTACTTC.

DNA of the CDR3: TGTGCCAGCAGTCTCACCGCGGAGTCGTTGGCTTTCTTT. This sequence encodes CASSLTAESLAFF. V gene TRBV12-3 or TRBV12-4 combines with J gene TRBJ1-1; D is uncertain. CDR3 length: 13 residues. V shed 5 bases and J shed 11 bases, with 18 bases lying between them.

The chain has TRBV24-1 and TRBJ1-1; D is unresolved. CDR3 length: 14 residues. V gave up 6 bases and J gave up 7 bases, with 17 bases separating them. The germline V gene encodes CDR1 KGHDR and CDR2 SFDVKD. The CDR3 region has the DNA TGTGCCACCAGTCCTGATGGAGGGTACGGTGAAGCTTTCTTT. Translated, it gives CATSPDGGYGEAFF.

The chain has TRBV9 and TRBJ2-2, with D perhaps TRBD2 (6 bases). Trimming took 0 bases from V and 0 from J, leaving 12 bases between them. The CDR3 sequence is 17 residues long. Germline lookup yields CDR1 SGDLS and CDR2 YYNGEE. DNA for the CDR3: TGTGCCAGCAGCGTAGCGATGGTAGCGGCGAACACCGGGGAGCTGTTTTTT. Its protein is CASSVAMVAANTGELFF.

This clone occurred once. This sequence joins TRBV13 and TRBJ2-2; D could derive from TRBD1 or TRBD2 (5 bases each). Trimming cost V 7 bases and J 0 bases, with 9 bases left between them. This CDR3 spans 14 amino acids. The germline gives CDR1 PRHDT, CDR2 FYEKMQ (reference sequence). The CDR3 is CASNQGANTGELFF. In DNA form, the CDR3 reads TGTGCCAGCAACCAGGGAGCGAACACCGGGGAGCTGTTTTTT. Combining the CDR3 with reference TRBV13 and TRBJ2-2 gives the whole variable domain AAGVIQSPRHLIKEKRETATLKCYPIPRHDTVYWYQQGPGQDPQFLISFYEKMQSDKGSIPDRFSAQQFSDYHSELNMSSLELGDSALYFCASNQGANTGELFFGEGSRLTVL.

This sequence joins TRBV4-3 and TRBJ2-3; unclear D gene. The germline CDR1 and CDR2 sequences are LGHNA and YSLEER. V shed 0 bases and J shed 5 bases, with 12 bases lying between them. CDR3 length equals 15 residues. CDR3 region: CASSQDLNFGDTQYF. Here the CDR3 DNA reads TGCGCCAGCAGCCAAGATCTCAATTTTGGAGATACGCAGTATTTT.

The rearrangement links TRBV7-9 to TRBJ2-7; D is ambiguous. The CDR3 is 16 amino acids. V was clipped by 1 base and J by 5 bases, with 18 bases between them. The V gene's germline CDR1 is SEHNR and CDR2 FQNEAQ (reference sequence). Written as DNA, the CDR3 is TGTGCCAGCAGCTTAGTGCTCGGGTGGGGTGGCGACGAGCAGTACTTC. Amino acids: CASSLVLGWGGDEQYF.

This chain links TRBV28 with TRBJ2-1; no clear D. The CDR3 extends over 15 amino acids. The V end lost 8 bases, the J end lost 3 bases, and 17 bases lay between the germline ends. Germline CDR1 is MDHEN and CDR2 is SYDVKM. DNA for the CDR3: TGTGCCAGCTCGTCGCGACGATACTACTACAATGAGCAGTTCTTC. Translated: CASSSRRYYYNEQFF.

This clone was counted a few times. The chain has TRBV10-3 and TRBJ1-2; the D is unclear. Germline CDR1 is ENHRY and CDR2 is SYGVKD. The CDR3 is 14 residues long. The V gene lost 5 bases and the J gene lost 4 bases, with 14 bases spanning the gap. The CDR3, as DNA: TGTGCCATCAGTCGGACCGCCGGGAGCTATGGCTACACCTTC. This gives the protein CAISRTAGSYGYTF.

The chain's CDR3 is CASTRGTEAFF. The CDR3 region has the DNA TGTGCCAGCACCCGGGGAACTGAAGCTTTCTTT. This rearrangement joins TRBV7-9 to TRBJ1-1; no clear D. The CDR3 runs to 11 residues. In germline, CDR1 is SEHNR, CDR2 FQNEAQ (reference sequence). Trimming removed 7 bases at V and 5 bases at J, with 8 bases between.

This rearrangement joins TRBV7-6 to TRBJ1-1; D unresolved. Germline V gene data show CDR1 as SGHVS and CDR2 as FNYEAQ. The V and J ends lost 2 bases and 1 base respectively, with 5 bases between them. This CDR3 has 13 amino acids. In DNA form, the CDR3 reads TGTGCCAGCAGCTTAAAGGCGAACACTGAAGCTTTCTTT. Translating it yields CASSLKANTEAFF.